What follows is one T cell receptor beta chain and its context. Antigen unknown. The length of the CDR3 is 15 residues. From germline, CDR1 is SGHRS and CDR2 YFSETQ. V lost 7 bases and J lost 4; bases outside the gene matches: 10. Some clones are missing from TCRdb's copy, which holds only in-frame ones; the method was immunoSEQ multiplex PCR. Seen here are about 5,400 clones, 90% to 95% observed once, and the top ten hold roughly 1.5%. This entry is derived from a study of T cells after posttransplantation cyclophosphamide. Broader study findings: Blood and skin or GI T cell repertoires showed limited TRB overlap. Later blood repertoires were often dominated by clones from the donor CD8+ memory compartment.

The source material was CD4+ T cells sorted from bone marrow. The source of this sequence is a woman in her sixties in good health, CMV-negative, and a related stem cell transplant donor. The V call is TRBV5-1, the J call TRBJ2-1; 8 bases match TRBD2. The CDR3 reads CASAPSGGIYNEQFF. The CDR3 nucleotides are TGCGCCAGCGCCCCTTCGGGGGGGATTTACAATGAGCAGTTCTTC.